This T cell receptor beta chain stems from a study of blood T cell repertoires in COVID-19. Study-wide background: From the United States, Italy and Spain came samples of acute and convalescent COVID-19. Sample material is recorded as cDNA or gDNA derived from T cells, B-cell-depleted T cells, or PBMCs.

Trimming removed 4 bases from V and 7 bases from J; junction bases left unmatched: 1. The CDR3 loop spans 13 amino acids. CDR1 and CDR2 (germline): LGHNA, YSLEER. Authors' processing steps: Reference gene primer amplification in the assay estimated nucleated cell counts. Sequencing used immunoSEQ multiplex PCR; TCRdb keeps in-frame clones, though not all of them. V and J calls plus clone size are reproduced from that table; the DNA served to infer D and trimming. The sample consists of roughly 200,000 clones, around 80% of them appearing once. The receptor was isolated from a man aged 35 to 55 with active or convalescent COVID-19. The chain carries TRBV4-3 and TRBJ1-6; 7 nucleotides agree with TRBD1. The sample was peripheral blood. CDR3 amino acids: CASSPQGNSPLHF. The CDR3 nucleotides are TGCGCCAGCAGCCCACAGGGGAATTCACCCCTCCACTTT.